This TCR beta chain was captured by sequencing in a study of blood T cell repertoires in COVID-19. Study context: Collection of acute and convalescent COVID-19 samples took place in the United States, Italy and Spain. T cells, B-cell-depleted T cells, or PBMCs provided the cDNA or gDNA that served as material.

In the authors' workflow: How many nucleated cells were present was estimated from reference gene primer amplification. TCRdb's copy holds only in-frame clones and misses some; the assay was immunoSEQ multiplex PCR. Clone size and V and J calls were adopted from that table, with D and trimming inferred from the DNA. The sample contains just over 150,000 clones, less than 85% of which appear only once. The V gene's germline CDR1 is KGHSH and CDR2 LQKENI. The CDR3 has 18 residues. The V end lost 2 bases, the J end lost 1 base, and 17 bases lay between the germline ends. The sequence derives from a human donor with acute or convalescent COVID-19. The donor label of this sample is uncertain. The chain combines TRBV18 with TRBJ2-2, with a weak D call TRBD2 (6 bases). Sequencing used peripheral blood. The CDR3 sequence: CASSPNPPVGGNTGELFF. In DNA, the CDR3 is TGTGCCAGCTCACCAAATCCTCCCGTCGGGGGGAACACCGGGGAGCTGTTTTTT.